Below, one TCR beta chain is given with its context. Ten or more counts support this clonotype. The antigen it recognizes is unknown. No much larger clone is present one base from it, and per-base qualities are unavailable. Germline trimming: 3 bases from V, 3 bases from J; junction bases outside gene matches: 4. In the germline V gene (reference sequence), CDR1 corresponds to DFQATT and CDR2 to SNEGSKA. The CDR3 measures 13 amino acids from cysteine to phenylalanine. Only the CDR3 portion is preserved as DNA: 39 bases, with reading frame beginning at the first base. These data come from a study of T cells in Graves' hyperthyroidism and ophthalmopathy (dated by TCRdb to between 2018 and 2021). With respect to the entire study: Peripheral blood was sampled at the time of initial diagnosis, prior to any treatment. TCR Vbeta CDR3 sequencing of around 130 peripheral blood samples (over 40 ophthalmopathy, 75 to 80 hyperthyroidism and some 17 progressor patients) is reported in the paper. After blood sampling, hyperthyroidism patients were treated with methimazole at a starting dose of 30 mg daily, and ophthalmopathy patients were treated with high-dose intravenous methylprednisolone. Whether ophthalmopathy could be predicted prospectively was tested in an independent validation cohort made up of under 20 hyperthyroidism patients plus 17 patients who later progressed to ophthalmopathy. To identify distinguishing TCR V-J signatures, a discovery cohort of around 100 patients was used, comprising 40 to 45 with Graves' ophthalmopathy and under 60 with stable Graves' hyperthyroidism. In roughly six Graves' hyperthyroidism patients, the study also compared T-cell repertoires from thyroid tissue with T-cell repertoires from blood. For training and testing, the 80 to 100 patients in the discovery cohort were randomly divided in a 7:3 ratio.

Results and caveats for the whole study, not just this receptor: Most expanded thyroid clonotypes (frequency above 0.001) were also detected in blood, suggesting blood repertoires may reflect thyroid immune responses. A 13 V-J signature model separated ophthalmopathy from stable hyperthyroidism, with nearly 90% sensitivity and 81.08% specificity in cross-validation and 80%/75% in testing. No statistical method was used to fix the sample size in advance, and group allocation was not hidden from the investigators. During validation, the model predicted progression to ophthalmopathy a median of about 6.3 months ahead of onset, with roughly 65% sensitivity and around 72% specificity.

Ophthalmopathy patients had moderately to severely active disease, with a Clinical Activity Score of 3 or more, a NOSPECS grade of 4 or more, and a disease duration of less than 3 months. The study excluded patients with uncontrolled infections, other autoimmune diseases, pregnancy or lactation. Diagnoses were based on clinical symptoms, serum thyroxine and TRAb, thyroid ultrasound and orbital computed tomography. PBMCs were separated from 10 ml of fresh peripheral blood using Ficoll-Paque density gradient centrifugation. Total RNA was extracted with Trizol reagent, and quality was checked on an Agilent 2100 Bioanalyzer. The TCR beta CDR3 regions were amplified from the RNA transcripts. The TCR CDR3 was subjected to a first round of RT-PCR using the HTBI primer set and the Qiagen OneStep RT-PCR kit. Libraries were constructed in a second round of multiplex PCR, after which size selection and purification were performed. The libraries were sequenced on an Illumina HiSeq2000 using paired-end 100 bp reads. In the original analysis: SOAPnuke was used to process the raw data, with reads discarded if the reads contained adapters or uncalled bases, had a mean Phred below 15, or lacked an exact constant-primer or identifier match. High-quality paired reads were merged using COPE v1.2.5, and each unique nucleotide sequence was defined as a clonotype. MiTCR v1.1 was used to align the clonotypes against IMGT TRBV, TRBD and TRBJ reference segments. The analysis included only V-J combinations with a frequency above 0.0001, which together covered roughly 99% of the repertoires. A TCS score was defined as the ratio between F50 (clonal expansion) and ExV (chaos), using BLOSUM62-based TCRdist between CDR3 peptides within each V-J. Welch's t-statistics and random forest reduced approximately 520 V-J features to 10 to 15, which were used in a naive Bayes classifier (R e1071). TCRdb redid the processing of the public reads, applying fastp at Q25 and MiXCR, and retained in-frame beta chains. Every entry covers one CDR3 protein and lists the most common genes and DNA from its rows. The V and J calls were not made by the authors but by TCRdb's processing. The sample table contains 490,000 or so distinct CDR3 sequences; only one count was recorded for nearly 20% of them. The ten largest clones take up roughly 44% of the sample.

The source of this sequence is a man aged 35-49 years with Graves' ophthalmopathy. The V gene is TRBV20-1 and the J gene is TRBJ2-7, and 8 bases in between align with TRBD1. The material sequenced was blood. The CDR3 region reads CSASGQGYYEQYF. The DNA sequence reads TGCAGTGCTAGTGGACAGGGTTACTACGAGCAGTACTTC.